These T cell receptor beta chains were read from a single sample in a study of blood T cells in healthy people across ages. TCRdb reanalysed the 5' RACE reads using MiXCR and keeps one entry per CDR3 protein. The profile covers approximately 800,000 distinct CDR3 sequences, with less than 70% appearing a single time and approximately 40% taken by the ten largest. Sequenced input: blood. These receptors were obtained from a man aged 80 or over in good health. Each CDR3 is given with its conserved first and last residue. A D gene is named only where the DNA matches it firmly. A row's size may be missing; if present it is once, few, many or a size class.

abundance,j_gene,d_gene,len,v_gene,CDR3aa,CDR3nt
few,TRBJ2-5,-,17,TRBV7-2,CASSLELPGGGQETQYF,TGTGCCAGCAGCTTAGAACTTCCCGGGGGAGGCCAAGAGACCCAGTACTTC
-,TRBJ2-7,TRBD2,14,TRBV20-1,CSALTSGRVYEQYF,TGCAGTGCACTTACTAGCGGGAGGGTCTACGAGCAGTACTTC
few,TRBJ1-6,-,15,TRBV5-1,CASSLSGRQRSPLHF,TGCGCCAGCAGCCTCTCGGGACGGCAGCGTTCACCCCTCCACTTT
-,TRBJ2-1,TRBD2,16,TRBV29-1,CSVERAVTSGYNEQFF,TGCAGCGTTGAGAGAGCCGTGACTAGCGGCTACAATGAGCAGTTCTTC
few,TRBJ1-4,-,15,TRBV5-1,CASSAESQGNEKLFF,TGCGCCAGCAGCGCGGAATCACAGGGAAATGAAAAACTGTTTTTT
-,TRBJ2-1,-,17,TRBV12-5,CASGSLMKGTYQETQFF,TGTGCTAGTGGTTCCCTCATGAAGGGAACGTACCAAGAGACCCAGTTCTTC
-,TRBJ2-7,-,16,TRBV5-1,CASSQGVRRRAYEQYF,TGCGCCAGCAGCCAAGGGGTGCGCAGACGGGCCTACGAGCAGTACTTC
few,TRBJ1-2,-,13,TRBV28,CASFSPGLYGYTF,TGTGCCAGCTTCTCTCCGGGCCTCTATGGCTACACCTTC
once,TRBJ2-7,-,14,TRBV4-2,CASSPAGLRVEQYF,TGTGCCAGCAGCCCGGCCGGACTACGGGTCGAGCAGTACTTC
-,TRBJ1-2,TRBD1,13,TRBV10-3,CAIVGQGTNGYTF,TGTGCCATTGTAGGACAGGGAACAAATGGCTACACCTTC
few,TRBJ2-1,TRBD2,17,TRBV7-9,CASSTPGLAGVSNEQFF,TGTGCCAGCAGCACCCCGGGACTAGCGGGAGTGAGCAATGAGCAGTTCTTC
-,TRBJ1-6,TRBD1,18,TRBV6-1,CASSTTPPRGTGRTPLHF,TGTGCCAGCAGCACAACGCCACCACGAGGGACAGGGCGGACACCCCTCCACTTT
-,TRBJ1-1,TRBD1,13,TRBV20-1,CSARATGGREAFF,TGCAGTGCGAGAGCGACAGGGGGACGCGAAGCTTTCTTT
-,TRBJ1-1,-,15,TRBV20-1,CSARDRGGPDTEAFF,TGCAGTGCTAGAGATCGGGGAGGTCCGGACACTGAAGCTTTCTTT
-,TRBJ2-3,-,18,TRBV15,CATSRALWVFRGRDTQYF,TGTGCCACCAGCAGAGCCCTCTGGGTGTTCCGTGGTAGAGATACGCAGTATTTT
few,TRBJ1-4,-,13,TRBV29-1,CSVAGRRDEKLFF,TGCAGCGTTGCAGGGAGGAGAGATGAAAAACTGTTTTTT
-,TRBJ2-5,TRBD2,15,TRBV27,CASSFLGLVQETQYF,TGTGCCAGCAGTTTCCTTGGACTAGTCCAAGAGACCCAGTACTTC
-,TRBJ1-2,-,13,TRBV15,CATSRRPDYGYTF,TGTGCCACCAGCAGAAGACCGGACTATGGCTACACCTTC
few,TRBJ2-1,TRBD2,17,TRBV29-1,CSVEAASGRAAYNEQFF,TGCAGCGTTGAAGCGGCTAGCGGGAGGGCGGCCTACAATGAGCAGTTCTTC
-,TRBJ1-5,TRBD1,15,TRBV2,CASSGNRGLSQPQHF,TGTGCCAGCAGTGGGAACAGGGGGCTTAGTCAGCCCCAGCATTTT
-,TRBJ1-2,-,12,TRBV11-2,CASSWVDYGYTF,TGTGCCAGCAGCTGGGTAGACTATGGCTACACCTTC
-,TRBJ2-7,TRBD2,14,TRBV13,CASSPGLADYEQYF,TGTGCCAGCAGCCCGGGACTAGCGGACTACGAGCAGTACTTC
-,TRBJ1-2,-,13,TRBV13,CASSLQQSYGYTF,TGTGCCAGCAGCTTACAACAGAGCTATGGCTACACCTTC
-,TRBJ2-7,TRBD1,14,TRBV27,CASSPRDRDFEQYF,TGTGCCAGCAGCCCCCGGGACAGGGACTTCGAGCAGTACTTC
-,TRBJ2-3,TRBD2,16,TRBV3-1,CASSLGLAGGARYAYF,TGTGCCAGCAGCCTTGGACTAGCGGGGGGGGCCAGATACGCGTATTTT
-,TRBJ2-1,TRBD2,15,TRBV24-1,CATSPGTSGSDEQFF,TGTGCCACCAGTCCCGGGACTAGCGGGAGTGATGAGCAGTTCTTC
-,TRBJ1-2,TRBD1,15,TRBV20-1,CSARVGGGLGYGYTF,TGCAGTGCTAGAGTGGGAGGGGGCCTCGGCTATGGCTACACCTTC
-,TRBJ2-4,-,11,TRBV20-1,CSASGGREQYF,TGCAGTGCTAGTGGGGGGAGAGAGCAGTACTTC
-,TRBJ2-7,TRBD2,16,TRBV4-2,CASSQEMSGSSYEQYF,TGTGCCAGCAGCCAAGAAATGAGCGGGAGTTCCTACGAGCAGTACTTC
-,TRBJ2-7,-,14,TRBV7-9,CASSLRDPLYEQYF,TGTGCCAGCAGCTTAAGGGATCCCCTCTACGAGCAGTACTTC
few,TRBJ2-3,TRBD2,17,TRBV4-2,CASSQDNQREWSDTQYF,TGTGCCAGCAGCCAAGATAACCAGCGGGAGTGGTCAGATACGCAGTATTTT
-,TRBJ1-2,-,15,TRBV6-1,CASSDFRAGRNGYTF,TGTGCCAGCAGTGATTTCCGGGCAGGGCGCAATGGCTACACCTTC
-,TRBJ2-7,-,14,TRBV5-1,CASSLLPRDNEQYF,TGCGCCAGCAGCTTGCTCCCGCGGGACAATGAGCAGTACTTC
few,TRBJ2-5,TRBD1,16,TRBV5-1,CASSLYGTGSQETQYF,TGCGCCAGCAGCTTGTATGGGACAGGGAGTCAAGAGACCCAGTACTTC
-,TRBJ2-7,-,14,TRBV9,CASSGDSSYYEQYF,TGTGCCAGCAGCGGGGATTCCTCTTACTACGAGCAGTACTTC
few,TRBJ2-7,-,14,TRBV5-1,CASSFRGGFYEQYF,TGCGCCAGCAGCTTTAGGGGGGGCTTCTACGAGCAGTACTTC
few,TRBJ1-2,-,15,TRBV20-1,CSATGRGLASYGYTF,TGCAGTGCTACGGGCAGGGGCCTGGCTAGCTATGGCTACACCTTC
few,TRBJ2-7,-,14,TRBV13,CASSLEGGHYEQYF,TGTGCCAGCAGCTTAGAGGGGGGGCACTACGAGCAGTACTTC
-,TRBJ2-1,TRBD2,20,TRBV27,CASSLSMWLAVAGEGNEQFF,TGTGCCAGCAGTTTATCTATGTGGCTAGCAGTAGCGGGGGAGGGCAATGAGCAGTTCTTC
-,TRBJ2-5,-,12,TRBV29-1,CSVEMGGNEQYF,TGCAGCGTCGAAATGGGTGGGAATGAGCAGTACTTC
-,TRBJ2-7,-,15,TRBV6-6,CASSSGQTNSYEQYF,TGTGCCAGCAGCTCCGGGCAAACAAACTCCTACGAGCAGTACTTC
-,TRBJ2-7,-,12,TRBV3-1,CASSRVDNEQYF,TGTGCCAGCAGCCGTGTGGATAACGAGCAGTACTTC
few,TRBJ2-5,TRBD1,15,TRBV29-1,CSVEKGTGELETQYF,TGCAGCGTTGAGAAGGGGACAGGGGAGTTGGAGACCCAGTACTTC
-,TRBJ2-6,-,15,TRBV30,CAWSVGLSGANVLTF,TGTGCCTGGAGTGTAGGGCTCTCTGGGGCCAACGTCCTGACTTTC
-,TRBJ1-6,TRBD1,16,TRBV7-9,CASSYWKGQGLSPLHF,TGTGCCAGCAGCTATTGGAAGGGACAGGGTCTCTCACCCCTCCACTTT
-,TRBJ2-7,TRBD2,16,TRBV10-3,CAISPGQVGGRNEQYF,TGTGCCATCTCCCCAGGACAAGTGGGAGGGAGAAATGAGCAGTACTTC
-,TRBJ2-3,-,15,TRBV7-2,CASSPTARLSDTQYF,TGTGCCAGCAGCCCTACGGCCAGGTTGTCAGATACGCAGTATTTT
-,TRBJ2-7,-,16,TRBV5-1,CASRDDRQGQFHEQYF,TGCGCCAGCAGGGATGATCGGCAGGGTCAGTTCCACGAGCAGTACTTC
few,TRBJ2-7,-,12,TRBV20-1,CSATGGSYEQYF,TGCAGTGCTACCGGCGGATCCTACGAGCAGTACTTC
many,TRBJ1-2,-,13,TRBV4-1,CASSPELTYGYTF,TGCGCCAGCAGCCCCGAACTAACCTATGGCTACACCTTC
-,TRBJ2-3,TRBD1,16,TRBV7-3,CASSLGTGATTDTQYF,TGTGCCAGCAGCCTAGGGACAGGGGCCACCACAGATACGCAGTATTTT
-,TRBJ2-7,TRBD1,17,TRBV27,CASRKPTGQGRSYEQYF,TGTGCCAGCAGGAAGCCAACGGGACAGGGGCGATCCTACGAGCAGTACTTC
-,TRBJ1-6,-,12,TRBV6-5,CASRSQGSPLHF,TGTGCCAGCAGATCCCAGGGTTCACCCCTCCACTTT
few,TRBJ1-2,-,15,TRBV24-1,CATSDNRNTNYGYTF,TGTGCCACCAGTGACAACAGGAATACTAACTATGGCTACACCTTC